The 21 T cell receptor beta chains presented below share a single source sample, sequenced in a study of blood T cells in healthy people across ages. The second PCR ran roughly 6 to 12 cycles with a sample-barcoded 5' primer and J-beta primers. TCRdb passed the 5' RACE reads through MiXCR, listing each CDR3 protein once. The sample includes 1.5 million to 2 million distinct CDR3 sequences, around 50% of them seen just once. The sample consisted of blood. The receptors shown here come from a woman aged 40 to 49 in good health.

This clonotype was observed many times. The chain joins TRBV7-2 to TRBJ2-6, with 10 bases aligning to TRBD1. The trim removed 6 bases at V and 0 bases at J, leaving 8 bases unmatched. The CDR3 consists of 18 residues. Germline V gene data show CDR1 as SGHTA and CDR2 as FQGNSA. CDR3 residues: CASRTGTGAFSGANVLTF. In nucleotides, the CDR3 is TGTGCCAGCAGAACCGGGACAGGGGCGTTCTCTGGGGCCAACGTCCTGACTTTC.

The rearrangement uses TRBV6-5 and TRBJ1-6; 7 bases align to TRBD1. Germline-derived CDR1 and CDR2 are MNHEY and SVGAGI. CDR3 length: 15 amino acids. The V segment lost 8 bases and the J segment 6 bases; nucleotides outside the gene matches: 10. The CDR3, as DNA: TGTGCCAGCTCCCGACCGGGACAGTCTAATTCACCCCTCCACTTT. As protein: CASSRPGQSNSPLHF.

This clonotype turned up a few times. For the CDR3, the DNA is TGTGCCAGCAGCGCGGGGGGGATCCAAGAGACCCAGTACTTC. Its protein is CASSAGGIQETQYF. The genes are TRBV9 and TRBJ2-5, with 8 bases identical to TRBD2. With 3 bases clipped from V and 1 base from J, the junction kept 2 bases outside the gene matches. This CDR3 is built from 14 residues. Per the germline V gene, CDR1 is SGDLS and CDR2 is YYNGEE.

The rearrangement links TRBV20-1 to TRBJ1-2, with D maybe TRBD1 (6 bases). The germline CDR1 and CDR2 sequences are DFQATT and SNEGSKA (reference sequence). The V gene lost 5 bases and the J gene lost 4 bases, with 14 bases spanning the gap. The CDR3 is 13 residues long. In nucleotides, the CDR3 is TGCAGTGCTCCGTCGACAGGTCTCTATGGCTACACCTTC. Its protein product is CSAPSTGLYGYTF.

The gene calls are TRBV29-1 and TRBJ2-7; D is perhaps TRBD1 (6 bases). With the DNA end fitting TRBJ2-5 better, the J assignment may be wrong. Germline V CDR1 and CDR2: SQVTM, ANQGSEA. The CDR3 length is 12 residues. The CDR3 loop is CSVVGQKETQYF. The DNA of the CDR3 is TGCAGCGTTGTAGGACAGAAGGAGACCCAGTACTTC.

This clonotype has more than one count but fewer than ten. The chain couples TRBV20-1 to TRBJ2-7; perhaps TRBD1 as D (6 bases). V was pared by 7 bases and J by 5 bases, with 12 bases between. Germline-derived CDR1 and CDR2 are DFQATT and SNEGSKA (reference sequence). The CDR3 spans 11 residues. The CDR3 protein is CSVDRINEQYF. The CDR3 DNA reads TGCAGTGTCGACAGGATCAACGAGCAGTACTTC.

In its sample, this clonotype was seen a few times. The chain combines TRBV5-1 with TRBJ2-3, with 7 bases matching TRBD2. The CDR3 length is 15 residues. Germline CDR1 reads SGHRS; CDR2 reads YFSETQ. Trimming removed 0 bases from V and 3 bases from J; junction bases left unmatched: 4. CDR3 in DNA: TGCGCCAGCAGCTTGGACGGCGGGGGTACAGATACGCAGTATTTT. It codes for CASSLDGGGTDTQYF.

The gene calls are TRBV12-3 or TRBV12-4 and TRBJ2-7, with 7 bases that match TRBD2. The DNA matches TRBJ2-5 better at its end, which makes the J call doubtful. The CDR3 contains 15 residues. The CDR3 nucleotides read TGTGCCAGCAGTTCTACCCTGGCGGGGGTAGAGACCCAGTACTTC. Translation: CASSSTLAGVETQYF.

This clonotype has just a few counts. V and J are TRBV6-5 and TRBJ2-1, with a possible D match to TRBD1 (6 bases). Germline CDR1 and CDR2: MNHEY and SVGAGI. V was trimmed by 4 bases and J by 6 bases, leaving 13 bases between them. The CDR3 spans 14 residues. The CDR3 bases are TGTGCCAGCAGTTTCAACGGACAGCTCAATGAGCAGTTCTTC. Protein product: CASSFNGQLNEQFF.

Here the CDR3 DNA reads TGCAGTGCTAGATCACAGGGTTCCCACGCTGAAAAACTGTTTTTT. This codes for CSARSQGSHAEKLFF. The chain joins TRBV20-1 to TRBJ1-4; D possibly corresponds to TRBD1 (6 bases). The CDR3 is 15 residues long. Looked up from germline, CDR1 is DFQATT and CDR2 is SNEGSKA (reference sequence). Trimming cost V 2 bases and J 7 bases, with 17 bases left between them.

The chain carries TRBV5-1 and TRBJ2-5, with TRBD1 as a possible D gene (5 bases). Trimming shortened V by 4 bases and J by 1 base, and 14 bases separated the two germline ends. CDR1 is SGHRS, CDR2 YFSETQ, per germline. CDR3 length: 15 residues. The DNA for the CDR3 is TGCGCCAGCAGCCCTCCCCAGGGTGTCCAAGAGACCCAGTACTTC. Amino acid sequence: CASSPPQGVQETQYF.

The rearrangement joins TRBV29-1 to TRBJ2-7, with 7 bases identical to TRBD2. The end of the DNA is better explained by TRBJ2-4, so the J call may be wrong. This CDR3 region has 13 residues. CDR1 and CDR2 (germline): SQVTM, ANQGSEA. The CDR3 nucleotides read TGCAGCGTTGAGATCCGGGGCGGGGGCATTCAGTACTTC. This encodes CSVEIRGGGIQYF.

This clonotype has just a few counts. The chain combines TRBV20-1 with TRBJ2-5; D ambiguous. With the DNA end fitting TRBJ2-7 better, the J assignment may be wrong. The CDR3 extends over 13 amino acids. In germline, CDR1 is DFQATT, CDR2 SNEGSKA (reference sequence). The CDR3 is CSARPLRFDEQYF. The DNA for the CDR3 is TGCAGTGCTAGACCGTTGAGGTTCGACGAGCAGTACTTC.

This clonotype was observed once. V usage is TRBV20-1 and J usage is TRBJ2-1; D perhaps matches TRBD2 (5 bases). The germline gives CDR1 DFQATT, CDR2 SNEGSKA (reference sequence). The V and J ends lost 3 bases and 3 bases respectively, with 12 bases between them. This CDR3 region has 14 residues. The CDR3 nucleotides are TGCAGTGCTAGTGCCGGACGGGACTACAATGAGCAGTTCTTC. It encodes CSASAGRDYNEQFF.

CDR3 residues: CSVHTTDTQYF. The CDR3 nucleotides read TGCAGTGTTCACACGACAGATACGCAGTATTTT. This chain uses TRBV20-1 with TRBJ2-3, with D hard to call. Germline CDR1 and CDR2: DFQATT and SNEGSKA (reference sequence). CDR3 length: 11 amino acids. Trimming took 7 bases from V and 3 from J, leaving 8 bases between them.

CDR3 nucleotides: TGTGCCAGCAGTTTAAGCCGACTAGCTCGCGAGCAGTACTTC. It codes for CASSLSRLAREQYF. V gene TRBV27 combines with J gene TRBJ2-7, with TRBD2 matching over 7 bases. Germline lookup yields CDR1 MNHEY and CDR2 SMNVEV (reference sequence). The CDR3 runs to 14 residues. V was pared by 2 bases and J by 6 bases, with 7 bases of the junction left unmatched.

This clonotype was seen more than once but under ten times. V usage is TRBV15 and J usage is TRBJ2-7; D call uncertain. CDR3 size: 12 residues. Trimming removed 3 bases at V and 6 bases at J, with 9 bases between. Germline loops: CDR1 LNHNV, CDR2 YYDKDF (reference sequence). CDR3 amino acids: CATSRDHLEQYF. CDR3 in DNA: TGTGCCACCAGCAGGGACCATCTCGAGCAGTACTTC.

This chain joins TRBV21-1 and TRBJ2-7; the D segment call TRBD2 is taken from the table without a DNA check. TRBV21-1 has pseudogene status. The CDR3 loop spans 17 amino acids. Written as DNA, the CDR3 is TGTGCCAGCAGCAAAGTGCCTGGCGGAAGGGTTGACTACGAGCAGTACTTC. Its translation is CASSKVPGGRVDYEQYF.

This rearrangement joins TRBV5-1 to TRBJ1-5; weak D call: TRBD1 (5 bases). The germline gives CDR1 SGHRS, CDR2 YFSETQ. Deletions cut 4 bases from V and 7 bases from J, with 12 bases between. The CDR3 consists of 13 residues. The CDR3 sequence is CASSRSGQQPQHF. The CDR3 bases are TGCGCCAGCAGCAGGTCAGGGCAGCAGCCCCAGCATTTT.

This clonotype appeared once. V usage is TRBV11-2 and J usage is TRBJ2-7; D remains unclear. Germline CDR1 SGHAT, CDR2 FQNNGV. CDR3 length: 15 amino acids. Trimming took 0 bases from V and 3 from J, leaving 12 bases between them. The CDR3 protein is CASSLDRPVYYEQYF. CDR3 sequence (DNA): TGTGCCAGCAGCTTAGATAGGCCGGTGTACTACGAGCAGTACTTC.

The chain combines TRBV6-2 or TRBV6-3 with TRBJ2-3, with TRBD2 matching 9 bases. The CDR3 covers 17 residues. V gave up 6 bases and J gave up 2 bases; unmatched junction bases: 12. Germline CDR1 MNHEY, CDR2 SVGEGT. This chain's CDR3 is CASRPRGLAGVTDTQYF. The CDR3 DNA is TGTGCCAGCAGGCCCCGGGGACTAGCAGGGGTCACAGATACGCAGTATTTT.